This T cell receptor (beta chain) was profiled in a study of blood T cell repertoires in COVID-19. The overall study: Acute and convalescent COVID-19 samples came from the United States, Italy and Spain. From T cells, B-cell-depleted T cells, or PBMCs came the material, which was cDNA or gDNA.

As originally analysed: Reference gene primer amplification in the assay estimated nucleated cell counts. The protocol was immunoSEQ multiplex PCR, while the TCRdb copy is restricted to in-frame clones and leaves out a portion. The V and J calls and the clone size are those of that table, but D and trimming were determined from the DNA. Found here are fewer than 50,000 clones, under 95% of them singletons; the top ten hold 3.5% to 5%. Between the trimmed V and J ends, which lost 1 base and 0 bases, there was a span of 16 bases. Germline loops: CDR1 LNHDA, CDR2 SQIVND (reference sequence). The CDR3 consists of 18 residues.

What was sequenced was peripheral blood. The chain has TRBV19 and TRBJ1-3; possible D gene TRBD1, 5 bases. This receptor was taken from a human donor in a cohort sampled during active COVID-19. The CDR3 is CASSIGFAGSYSGNTIYF. The CDR3 DNA reads as TGTGCCAGTAGTATAGGATTTGCAGGGTCCTACTCTGGAAACACCATATATTTT.